This T cell receptor beta chain is drawn from a study of T cells after yellow fever vaccination. From the 5' RACE reads, TCRdb called clonotypes with MiXCR, one entry per CDR3 protein. The profile covers 450,000 to 550,000 distinct CDR3 sequences, with 15% to 20% appearing a single time and about 13% taken by the ten largest. Study-wide results and caveats: Though it reached lower strength, the secondary response hit its peak faster, day 5 versus 15.

The CDR3 contains 15 residues. Germline lookup yields CDR1 GTSNPN and CDR2 SVGIG (reference sequence). V was cut by 0 bases and J by 4 bases, with 13 bases left in between. This clonotype occurred a few times. Its antigen is currently unknown. V and J are TRBV30 and TRBJ2-1, with D possibly TRBD2 on 5 matching bases. The receptor comes from a man aged 25 to 40 who received the YFV17D yellow fever vaccine. The sequencing here drew on PBMCs, taken 15 days after the yellow fever booster vaccination. The CDR3 spells CAWSVQASLYNEQFF. The CDR3 DNA sequence: TGTGCCTGGAGTGTGCAGGCTAGCCTTTACAATGAGCAGTTCTTC.